This TCR beta chain stems from a study of control samples from healthy donors and cancer patients. Generated by immunoSEQ multiplex PCR, the TCRdb table keeps only in-frame clones and is missing some. The sample contains more than 60,000 clones, nearly 90% of which appear only once. The germline gives CDR1 SGHAT, CDR2 FQNNGV. CDR3 length equals 17 residues. V trimming: 0 bases; J trimming: 7 bases; junction bases outside the gene matches: 11. This clone was counted once. Sequencing was done on a sample of PBMCs. The chain uses TRBV11-2 and TRBJ1-5, with TRBD1 matching over 8 bases. This receptor was taken from a man in his 60s with colorectal cancer. CDR3 amino acids: CASSLDLGRGREQPQHF. The CDR3, as DNA: TGTGCCAGCAGCTTAGATTTGGGCAGGGGGCGGGAGCAGCCCCAGCATTTT.